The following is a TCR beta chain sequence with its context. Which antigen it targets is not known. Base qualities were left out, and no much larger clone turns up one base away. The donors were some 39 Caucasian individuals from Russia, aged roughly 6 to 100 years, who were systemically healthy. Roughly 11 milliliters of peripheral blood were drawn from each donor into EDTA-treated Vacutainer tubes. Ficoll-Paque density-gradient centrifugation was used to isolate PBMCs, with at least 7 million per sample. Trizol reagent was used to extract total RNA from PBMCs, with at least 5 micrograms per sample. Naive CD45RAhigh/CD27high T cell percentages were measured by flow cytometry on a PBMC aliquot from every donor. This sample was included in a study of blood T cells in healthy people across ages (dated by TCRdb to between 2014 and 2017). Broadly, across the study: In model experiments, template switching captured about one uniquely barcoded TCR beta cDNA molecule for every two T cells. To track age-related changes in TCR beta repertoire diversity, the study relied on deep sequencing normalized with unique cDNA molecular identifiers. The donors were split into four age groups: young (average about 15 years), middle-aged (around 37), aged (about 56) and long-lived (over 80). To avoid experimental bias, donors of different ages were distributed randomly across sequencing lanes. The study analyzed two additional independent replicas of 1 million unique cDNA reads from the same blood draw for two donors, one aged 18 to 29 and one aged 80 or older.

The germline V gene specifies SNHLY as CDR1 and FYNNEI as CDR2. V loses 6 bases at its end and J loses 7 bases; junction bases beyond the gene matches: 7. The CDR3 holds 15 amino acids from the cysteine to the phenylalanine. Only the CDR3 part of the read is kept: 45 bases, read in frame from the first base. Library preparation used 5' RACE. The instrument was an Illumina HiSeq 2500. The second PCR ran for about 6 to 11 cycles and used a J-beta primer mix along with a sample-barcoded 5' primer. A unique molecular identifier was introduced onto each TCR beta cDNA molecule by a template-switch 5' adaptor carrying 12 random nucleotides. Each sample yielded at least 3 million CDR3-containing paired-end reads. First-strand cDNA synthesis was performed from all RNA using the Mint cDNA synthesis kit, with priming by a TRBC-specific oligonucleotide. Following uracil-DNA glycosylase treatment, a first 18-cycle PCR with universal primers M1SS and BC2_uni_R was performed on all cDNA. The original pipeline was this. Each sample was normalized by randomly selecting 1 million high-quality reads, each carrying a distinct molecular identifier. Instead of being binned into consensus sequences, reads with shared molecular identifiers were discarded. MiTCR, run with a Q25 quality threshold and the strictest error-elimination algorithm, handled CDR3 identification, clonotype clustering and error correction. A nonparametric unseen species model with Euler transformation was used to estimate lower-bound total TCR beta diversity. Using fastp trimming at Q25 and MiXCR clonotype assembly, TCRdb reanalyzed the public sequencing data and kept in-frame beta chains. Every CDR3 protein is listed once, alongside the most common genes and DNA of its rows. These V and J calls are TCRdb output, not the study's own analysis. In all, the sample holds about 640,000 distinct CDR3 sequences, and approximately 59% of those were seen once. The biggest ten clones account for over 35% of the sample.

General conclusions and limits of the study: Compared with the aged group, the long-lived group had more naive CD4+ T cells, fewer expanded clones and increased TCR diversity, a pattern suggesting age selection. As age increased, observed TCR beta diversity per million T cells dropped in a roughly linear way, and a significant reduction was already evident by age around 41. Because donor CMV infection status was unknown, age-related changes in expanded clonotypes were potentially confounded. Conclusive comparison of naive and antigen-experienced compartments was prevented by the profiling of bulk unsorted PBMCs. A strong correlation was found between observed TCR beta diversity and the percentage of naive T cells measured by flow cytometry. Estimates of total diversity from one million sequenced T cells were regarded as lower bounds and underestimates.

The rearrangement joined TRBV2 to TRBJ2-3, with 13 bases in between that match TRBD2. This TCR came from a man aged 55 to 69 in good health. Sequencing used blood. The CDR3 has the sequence CASRKTSGGTHTQYF. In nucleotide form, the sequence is TGTGCCAGCAGGAAGACTAGCGGGGGGACGCATACGCAGTATTTT.